This T cell receptor (beta chain) emerged from a study of blood T cells in healthy people across ages. The use of a sample-barcoded 5' primer and a J-beta primer mix characterized a second PCR of about 7 to 12 cycles. Every cDNA was tagged by a template-switch adaptor with 12 random nucleotides. All samples yielded 3 million or more CDR3-containing paired-end reads. One entry per CDR3 protein, called by TCRdb with MiXCR from the 5' RACE reads. The repertoire consists of about 970,000 distinct CDR3 sequences, with roughly half occurring once and the leading ten covering 20% to 25%. Germline CDR1 and CDR2: MNHEY and SMNVEV (reference sequence). The CDR3 is 18 residues long. Trimming removed 0 bases from V and 9 bases from J; junction bases left unmatched: 14. Regarding this clonotype: Its specificity is unknown.

Findings and limits, study-wide: As age increased, TCR beta diversity per million T cells fell in a roughly linear fashion. When set beside aged donors, long-lived donors presented more naive CD4+ cells and higher diversity.

The chain couples TRBV27 to TRBJ1-6; 7 bases align to TRBD1. The source of this sequence is a woman aged 55-75 years in good health. Sequencing was carried out using blood. The CDR3 DNA reads TGTGCCAGCAGTTTATCGACCACTTGGGACAGAGAATTTTCACCCCTCCACTTT. As protein: CASSLSTTWDREFSPLHF.